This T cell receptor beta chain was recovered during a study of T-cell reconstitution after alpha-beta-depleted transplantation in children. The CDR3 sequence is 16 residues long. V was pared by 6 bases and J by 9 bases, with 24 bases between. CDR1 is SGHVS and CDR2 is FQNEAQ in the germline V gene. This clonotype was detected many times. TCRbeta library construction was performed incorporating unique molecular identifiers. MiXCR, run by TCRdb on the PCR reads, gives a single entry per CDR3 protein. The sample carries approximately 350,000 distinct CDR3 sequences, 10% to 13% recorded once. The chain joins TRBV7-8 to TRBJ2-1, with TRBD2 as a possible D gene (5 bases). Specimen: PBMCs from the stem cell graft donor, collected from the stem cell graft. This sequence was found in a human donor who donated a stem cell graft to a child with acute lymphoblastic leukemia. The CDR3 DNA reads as TGTGCCAGCAGTCCCTTCAGGACTCCCGGGTGGGGTGAGCAGTTCTTC. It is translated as CASSPFRTPGWGEQFF.